This is a list of T cell receptor beta chains from one sample in a study of PD-1 blockade in classical Hodgkin lymphoma. Libraries were prepared by immunoSEQ multiplex PCR; TCRdb keeps only in-frame clonotypes and omits some of them. The sample lists under 35,000 clones, 89% occurring once. The source material was CD4+ T cells from blood. Receptors originate from a human donor with classical Hodgkin lymphoma. Each CDR3 is given with its conserved first and last residue. The D gene is left open where the match is weak. Part of the rows lack a size; the others show once, few, many or a class for expanded clones.

clone size: .
V gene: TRBV2
J gene: TRBJ2-7
D gene: TRBD1
CDR3 DNA: TGTGCCAGCAGAACCGGGACAGCTTCTTACGAGCAGTACTTC
CDR3 protein: CASRTGTASYEQYF

clone size: .
V gene: TRBV6-1
J gene: TRBJ1-2
D gene: .
CDR3 DNA: TGTGCCAGCAGTGAAGGGTTTGGATACAGGGCGGACTATGGCTACACCTTC
CDR3 protein: CASSEGFGYRADYGYTF

clone size: .
V gene: TRBV6-6
J gene: TRBJ1-4
D gene: TRBD1
CDR3 DNA: TGTGCCAGCAGTACTGACAGGGGGCGAAGTAATGAAAAACTGTTTTTT
CDR3 protein: CASSTDRGRSNEKLFF

clone size: .
V gene: TRBV11-3
J gene: TRBJ2-1
D gene: .
CDR3 DNA: TGTGCCAGCAGCTTAGATATGAACAATGAGCAGTTCTTC
CDR3 protein: CASSLDMNNEQFF

clone size: once
V gene: TRBV7-2
J gene: TRBJ2-1
D gene: TRBD2
CDR3 DNA: TGTGCCAGCAGCTTAGAAGGGCTAGCGGGAGTCAATGAGCAGTTCTTC
CDR3 protein: CASSLEGLAGVNEQFF

clone size: .
V gene: TRBV11-3
J gene: TRBJ1-1
D gene: .
CDR3 DNA: TGTGCCAGCAGCTGGAGGAGCGGGACTGAAGCTTTCTTT
CDR3 protein: CASSWRSGTEAFF

clone size: .
V gene: TRBV19
J gene: TRBJ2-3
D gene: TRBD2
CDR3 DNA: TGTGCCAGTAGTATTTCGACTAGCGGGAGTGGTGATACGCAGTATTTT
CDR3 protein: CASSISTSGSGDTQYF

clone size: .
V gene: TRBV18
J gene: TRBJ2-7
D gene: TRBD2
CDR3 DNA: TGTGCCAGCTCACCCCCGGGACTAGCGCCCGGCGAGCAGTACTTC
CDR3 protein: CASSPPGLAPGEQYF

clone size: .
V gene: TRBV30
J gene: TRBJ2-5
D gene: TRBD2
CDR3 DNA: TGTGCCTGGAGCCAGGGACTAGCGGGAGGGGAGACCCAGTACTTC
CDR3 protein: CAWSQGLAGGETQYF

clone size: .
V gene: TRBV19
J gene: TRBJ2-6
D gene: .
CDR3 DNA: TGTGCCAGTAGTATCGGTGGGGGGACCAACGTCCTGACTTTC
CDR3 protein: CASSIGGGTNVLTF

clone size: .
V gene: TRBV9
J gene: TRBJ2-3
D gene: .
CDR3 DNA: TGTGCCAGCAGCATCAGAGCTAGCACAGATACGCAGTATTTT
CDR3 protein: CASSIRASTDTQYF

clone size: .
V gene: TRBV4-1
J gene: TRBJ1-1
D gene: .
CDR3 DNA: TGCGCCAGCAGTTATACAGGGTGGGGGTTACCTGAAGCTTTCTTT
CDR3 protein: CASSYTGWGLPEAFF

clone size: .
V gene: TRBV7-6
J gene: TRBJ1-1
D gene: TRBD1
CDR3 DNA: TGTGCCAGCAGCTCACAACTAAGGACAGGGACTTTAGACACTGAAGCTTTCTTT
CDR3 protein: CASSSQLRTGTLDTEAFF

clone size: .
V gene: TRBV7-2
J gene: TRBJ2-2
D gene: .
CDR3 DNA: TGTGCCAGCAGCTCCTCGCGTAGTTCCGGGGAGCTGTTTTTT
CDR3 protein: CASSSSRSSGELFF

clone size: .
V gene: TRBV7-8
J gene: TRBJ2-3
D gene: TRBD1
CDR3 DNA: TGTGCCAGCAGCTTACCGAGGGGACAGGGGGGAGATACGCAGTATTTT
CDR3 protein: CASSLPRGQGGDTQYF

clone size: .
V gene: TRBV6-5
J gene: TRBJ1-3
D gene: .
CDR3 DNA: TGTGCCAGCAGTTACTCCTTGGGAAACACCATATATTTT
CDR3 protein: CASSYSLGNTIYF

clone size: once
V gene: TRBV7-9
J gene: TRBJ2-5
D gene: .
CDR3 DNA: TGTGCCAGCAGCTTACAAGGCAACCAAGAGACCCAGTACTTC
CDR3 protein: CASSLQGNQETQYF

clone size: .
V gene: TRBV27
J gene: TRBJ2-7
D gene: .
CDR3 DNA: TGTGCCAGCATCCCTGAGCAGTACTTC
CDR3 protein: CASIPEQYF

clone size: .
V gene: TRBV7-6
J gene: TRBJ2-5
D gene: .
CDR3 DNA: TGTGCCAGCAGCTATTTACAGGGCGGAGAGACCCAGTACTTC
CDR3 protein: CASSYLQGGETQYF

clone size: once
V gene: TRBV2
J gene: TRBJ1-4
D gene: .
CDR3 DNA: TGTGCCAGCAGTGCCTTCGGAGGTATCAATGAAAAACTGTTTTTT
CDR3 protein: CASSAFGGINEKLFF

clone size: .
V gene: TRBV9
J gene: TRBJ2-6
D gene: TRBD2
CDR3 DNA: TGTGCCAGCAGCCCCCGACTAGCGGGGTCCCTCTCTGGGGCCAACGTCCTGACTTTC
CDR3 protein: CASSPRLAGSLSGANVLTF

clone size: .
V gene: TRBV18
J gene: TRBJ1-2
D gene: TRBD1
CDR3 DNA: TGTGCCAGCTCAGCTGACAGGGTAGGCTACACCTTC
CDR3 protein: CASSADRVGYTF

clone size: .
V gene: TRBV10-3
J gene: TRBJ2-7
D gene: TRBD1
CDR3 DNA: TGTGCCATCAGTGAGTCCCTTTGGGACAGCTCCTACGAGCAGTACTTC
CDR3 protein: CAISESLWDSSYEQYF

clone size: .
V gene: TRBV10-3
J gene: TRBJ2-7
D gene: TRBD2
CDR3 DNA: TGTGCCATCAGGGAGCGGGAGCAATACGAGCAGTACTTC
CDR3 protein: CAIREREQYEQYF

clone size: .
V gene: TRBV4-3
J gene: TRBJ2-3
D gene: TRBD2
CDR3 DNA: TGCGCCAGCAGCCAAGATTTAGCGGGACTTGGAGATACGCAGTATTTT
CDR3 protein: CASSQDLAGLGDTQYF

clone size: .
V gene: TRBV30
J gene: TRBJ1-2
D gene: .
CDR3 DNA: TGTGCCTGGAGTAATCCGGGCAGGGCATACTATGGCTACACCTTC
CDR3 protein: CAWSNPGRAYYGYTF

clone size: .
V gene: TRBV29-1
J gene: TRBJ1-1
D gene: TRBD1
CDR3 DNA: TGCAGCGCGCAGGGACAGGCTAACACTGAAGCTTTCTTT
CDR3 protein: CSAQGQANTEAFF

clone size: .
V gene: TRBV7-2
J gene: TRBJ1-3
D gene: .
CDR3 DNA: TGTGCCAGCAGCTTAGGGGGACAAGTAAACACCATATATTTT
CDR3 protein: CASSLGGQVNTIYF

clone size: .
V gene: TRBV18
J gene: TRBJ2-5
D gene: .
CDR3 DNA: TGTGCCAGCTCACGGGGACAAGAGACCCAGTACTTC
CDR3 protein: CASSRGQETQYF

clone size: once
V gene: TRBV5-4
J gene: TRBJ2-3
D gene: TRBD2
CDR3 DNA: TGTGCCAGCAGCCGGACTAGCGGGAGTAGCACAGATACGCAGTATTTT
CDR3 protein: CASSRTSGSSTDTQYF

clone size: few
V gene: TRBV7-3
J gene: TRBJ2-2
D gene: TRBD2
CDR3 DNA: TGTGCCAGCAGCTCCGTGGGACTATCCACCGGGGAGCTGTTTTTT
CDR3 protein: CASSSVGLSTGELFF

clone size: .
V gene: TRBV6-1
J gene: TRBJ2-5
D gene: TRBD1
CDR3 DNA: TGTGCCAGCAGTGCGCGGGACAGGGGGCGATTTTCGGAGACCCAGTACTTC
CDR3 protein: CASSARDRGRFSETQYF

clone size: .
V gene: TRBV7-2
J gene: TRBJ2-1
D gene: TRBD2
CDR3 DNA: TGTGCCAGCAGCTTCACGGGAGGTACCTACAATGAGCAGTTCTTC
CDR3 protein: CASSFTGGTYNEQFF

clone size: .
V gene: TRBV5-1
J gene: TRBJ2-7
D gene: TRBD2
CDR3 DNA: TGCGCCAGCAGCGGCGGGACTAGCGGGCGCTACGAGCAGTACTTC
CDR3 protein: CASSGGTSGRYEQYF

clone size: .
V gene: TRBV5-8
J gene: TRBJ2-3
D gene: TRBD1
CDR3 DNA: TGTGCCAGCAGACGCACAGGGGGCGACGCAGATACGCAGTATTTT
CDR3 protein: CASRRTGGDADTQYF

clone size: .
V gene: TRBV4-3
J gene: TRBJ2-1
D gene: .
CDR3 DNA: TGCGCCAGCAGCCTAGAAGGAAACTCCTACAATGAGCAGTTCTTC
CDR3 protein: CASSLEGNSYNEQFF

clone size: .
V gene: TRBV7-8
J gene: TRBJ1-1
D gene: .
CDR3 DNA: TGTGCCAGCAGCTATTCGGGGACAAGGAACACTGAAGCTTTCTTT
CDR3 protein: CASSYSGTRNTEAFF

clone size: .
V gene: TRBV13
J gene: TRBJ2-3
D gene: .
CDR3 DNA: TGTGCCAGCAGCCTGGGATTTAGCTCAGATACGCAGTATTTT
CDR3 protein: CASSLGFSSDTQYF

clone size: .
V gene: TRBV6-6
J gene: TRBJ1-1
D gene: .
CDR3 DNA: TGTGCCAGCAGCTTCGTCCAGGGGACTGAAGCTTTCTTT
CDR3 protein: CASSFVQGTEAFF

clone size: .
V gene: TRBV7-6
J gene: TRBJ2-1
D gene: .
CDR3 DNA: TGTGCCAGCAGTCCGTCCCTCAATGAGCAGTTCTTC
CDR3 protein: CASSPSLNEQFF

clone size: .
V gene: TRBV30
J gene: TRBJ1-5
D gene: TRBD1
CDR3 DNA: TGTGCCTGGAGTGTCGGGGGACAGGGGAATCAGCCCCAGCATTTT
CDR3 protein: CAWSVGGQGNQPQHF

clone size: once
V gene: TRBV28
J gene: TRBJ2-1
D gene: TRBD2
CDR3 DNA: TGTGCCAGCACCCGAGCGGGAGGGCCCTACAATGAGCAGTTCTTC
CDR3 protein: CASTRAGGPYNEQFF

clone size: .
V gene: TRBV5-1
J gene: TRBJ2-7
D gene: .
CDR3 DNA: TGCGCCAGCAGCTTGGCCTGGGGGGGCTCGGGAAACGAGCAGTACTTC
CDR3 protein: CASSLAWGGSGNEQYF

clone size: .
V gene: TRBV7-9
J gene: TRBJ2-2
D gene: TRBD1
CDR3 DNA: TGTGCCAGCAGCCAAGACAGGGGTCGGAACACCGGGGAGCTGTTTTTT
CDR3 protein: CASSQDRGRNTGELFF

clone size: .
V gene: TRBV2
J gene: TRBJ2-3
D gene: TRBD1
CDR3 DNA: TGTGCCAGCACCTGGGACAGGCCCCCGCAGTATTTT
CDR3 protein: CASTWDRPPQYF

clone size: .
V gene: TRBV5-4
J gene: TRBJ2-7
D gene: TRBD2
CDR3 DNA: TGTGCCAGCAGCCCCGGACTAGCGGGAACCTACGAGCAGTACTTC
CDR3 protein: CASSPGLAGTYEQYF

clone size: once
V gene: TRBV7-6
J gene: TRBJ2-7
D gene: TRBD2
CDR3 DNA: TGTGCCAGCAGCTTAGTGGGTAGCGGGAGTGTCTACGAGCAGTACTTC
CDR3 protein: CASSLVGSGSVYEQYF

clone size: .
V gene: TRBV27
J gene: TRBJ2-1
D gene: TRBD2
CDR3 DNA: TGTGCCAGCAACGGGGAGGGAAAGCATGAGCAGTTCTTC
CDR3 protein: CASNGEGKHEQFF

clone size: .
V gene: TRBV14
J gene: TRBJ2-7
D gene: .
CDR3 DNA: TGTGCCAGCAGCCTCACCTACGAGCAGTACTTC
CDR3 protein: CASSLTYEQYF

clone size: .
V gene: TRBV18
J gene: TRBJ2-2
D gene: .
CDR3 DNA: TGTGCCAGCTCACCAAACCCTAACACCGGGGAGCTGTTTTTT
CDR3 protein: CASSPNPNTGELFF

clone size: .
V gene: TRBV21-1
J gene: TRBJ1-5
D gene: .
CDR3 DNA: TGTGCCAGCAGCAGTAGACAAAATTATAGCAATCAGCCCCAGCATTTT
CDR3 protein: CASSSRQNYSNQPQHF

clone size: .
V gene: TRBV7-3
J gene: TRBJ2-1
D gene: TRBD2
CDR3 DNA: TGTGCCAGCAGCTCGGGACTAGCGGGAGAGCCGAGCTCCTACAATGAGCAGTTCTTC
CDR3 protein: CASSSGLAGEPSSYNEQFF

clone size: .
V gene: TRBV19
J gene: TRBJ1-5
D gene: .
CDR3 DNA: TGTGCCAGTAGTATGGGGAGGGCCCAGCCCCAGCATTTT
CDR3 protein: CASSMGRAQPQHF

clone size: .
V gene: TRBV9
J gene: TRBJ2-2
D gene: TRBD2
CDR3 DNA: TGTGCCAGCAGCGTAGCTACTCTGACTAGCGGGAGGGGTAACACCGGGGAGCTGTTTTTT
CDR3 protein: CASSVATLTSGRGNTGELFF

clone size: .
V gene: TRBV5-1
J gene: TRBJ2-5
D gene: .
CDR3 DNA: TGCGCCAGCAGCCGAGACTTGTACCAAGAGACCCAGTACTTC
CDR3 protein: CASSRDLYQETQYF

clone size: .
V gene: TRBV2
J gene: TRBJ1-1
D gene: .
CDR3 DNA: TGTGCCAGCAGTGAAACCACTGAAGCTTTCTTT
CDR3 protein: CASSETTEAFF

clone size: .
V gene: TRBV5-6
J gene: TRBJ2-5
D gene: TRBD1
CDR3 DNA: TGTGCCAGCAGCTTAAGGACAGGAGGTAAAGAGACCCAGTACTTC
CDR3 protein: CASSLRTGGKETQYF

clone size: few
V gene: TRBV10-3
J gene: TRBJ2-7
D gene: .
CDR3 DNA: TGTGCCATCAGTGATCTGTACGAGCAGTACTTC
CDR3 protein: CAISDLYEQYF